Shown below are 2 T cell receptor beta chains from a single sample sequenced in a study of technical replicates of blood from a few donors. Generated by immunoSEQ multiplex PCR, the TCRdb table keeps only in-frame clones and is missing some. The table has under 80,000 clones, roughly 96% seen once; the top ten hold approximately 0.21%. The sequenced sample consisted of T cells isolated from PBMCs. The receptor set was obtained from a human donor in good health.

The rearrangement links TRBV6-5 to TRBJ1-2; D perhaps matches TRBD1 (5 bases). The CDR3 covers 13 residues. The germline V gene encodes CDR1 MNHEY and CDR2 SVGAGI. The V end lost 7 bases, the J end lost 2 bases, and 11 bases lay between the germline ends. CDR3 residues: CASTPRANYGYTF. CDR3 sequence (DNA): TGTGCCAGCACCCCCAGGGCCAACTATGGCTACACCTTC.

There are a few counts of this clone. This sequence joins TRBV11-2 and TRBJ2-7, with a tentative D call TRBD1 (5 bases). Germline assignment: CDR1 SGHAT and CDR2 FQNNGV. V gave up 6 bases and J gave up 1 base, with 19 bases separating them. The CDR3 is 16 residues long. In nucleotides, the CDR3 is TGTGCCAGCAGAAAAATTAGGGGCGGTTCTTCCTACGAGCAGTACTTC. Residues: CASRKIRGGSSYEQYF.